This T cell receptor (beta chain) was documented in a study of blood T cell repertoires in COVID-19. This CDR3 has 15 residues. Per the germline V gene, CDR1 is SNHLY and CDR2 is FYNNEI. V was trimmed by 4 bases and J by 3 bases, leaving 13 bases between them. This clone appeared a single time. Assay used: immunoSEQ multiplex PCR; TCRdb lists only in-frame clones, some missing. This sample has fewer than 150,000 clones; over 70% occur once, and the top ten carry 2.3%. The receptor comes from a man in his sixties or seventies with acute or convalescent COVID-19. The sequenced material came from peripheral blood. The chain uses TRBV2 and TRBJ1-3; D remains unclear. The CDR3 is CASSGGLLIGNTIYF. The CDR3 nucleotides are TGTGCCAGCAGTGGAGGGCTTCTTATTGGAAACACCATATATTTT. The complete variable domain, with remaining parts taken from reference TRBV2 and TRBJ1-3, reads EPEVTQTPSHQVTQMGQEVILRCVPISNHLYFYWYRQILGQKVEFLVSFYNNEISEKSEIFDDQFSVERPDGSNFTLKIRSTKLEDSAMYFCASSGGLLIGNTIYFGEGSWLTVV.